This is a list of T cell receptor beta chains from one sample in a study of identical twins. One entry per CDR3 protein, called by TCRdb with MiXCR from the 5' RACE reads. The sample gives hundreds of thousands of distinct CDR3 sequences, roughly an eighth of which show up once; 7.2% is in the top ten. These data also formed part of another study, on yellow fever vaccine responses in identical twins.

Material: CD8+ T cells sorted from blood. These receptors all stem from a woman aged 18 to 35 in good health. Each CDR3 is given with its conserved first and last residue.

V gene	CDR3 protein
TRBV5-1	CASSETSGAYEQYF
TRBV12-3/TRBV12-4	CASSPGHSYGYTF
TRBV21-1	CASSPSVNQPQHF
TRBV28	CASSLERSTDTQYF
TRBV29-1	CSVEAGGGGQETQYF
TRBV6-5	CASSHGGAQGSETQYF
TRBV12-5	CASGLVRGAADTQYF
TRBV7-9	CASSPVVAGTDTQYF
TRBV20-1	CSAGLDLRYNEQFF
TRBV12-3/TRBV12-4	CASSWGGGDEQFF
TRBV9	CASSVRAGTYNEQFF
TRBV5-5	CASTQGQGNYGYTF
TRBV29-1	CSVEGLAWIDTQYF
TRBV7-8	CASSPTGEDQPQHF
TRBV12-3/TRBV12-4	CASSWGTPFEQYF
TRBV7-9	CASSRSGTHYEQYF
TRBV3-1	CASSQDPLLAGVDNEQFF
TRBV14	CASSQGPGTVSYEQYF
TRBV23-1	CASSQSISGGFSYNEQFF
TRBV6-2/TRBV6-3	CASSYFAQNEQFF
TRBV28	CASSLGRPRAQSNQPQHF
TRBV15	CATSAYSSEQFF
TRBV3-1	CASSTKMGLGVGNEQFF
TRBV7-8	CASSLVALPNTEAFF
TRBV7-9	CASSSGGTIFEQFF
TRBV5-1	CASSLNAGTIYNEQFF
TRBV7-6	CASSLTPAGNEQFF
TRBV29-1	CSVTSGRANNEQFF